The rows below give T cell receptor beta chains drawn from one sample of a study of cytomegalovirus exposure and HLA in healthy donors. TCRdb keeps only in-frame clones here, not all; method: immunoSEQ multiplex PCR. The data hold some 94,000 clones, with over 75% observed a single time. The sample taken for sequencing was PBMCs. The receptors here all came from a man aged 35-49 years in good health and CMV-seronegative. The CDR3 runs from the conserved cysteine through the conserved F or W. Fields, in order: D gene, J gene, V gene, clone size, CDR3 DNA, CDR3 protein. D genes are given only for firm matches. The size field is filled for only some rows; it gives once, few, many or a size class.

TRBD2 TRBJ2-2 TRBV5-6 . TGTGCCAGCAGCTTGTGGGCGGGAGGGCCCGGCGGGGAGCTGTTTTTT CASSLWAGGPGGELFF
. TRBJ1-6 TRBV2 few TGTGCCAGCAGTCCCCCGGGACGGGGGATGAAGTCCTATAATTCACCCCTCCACTTT CASSPPGRGMKSYNSPLHF
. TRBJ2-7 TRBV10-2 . TGCGCCAGCACCCGGTATGAGGGGGTCTACGAGCAGTACTTC CASTRYEGVYEQYF
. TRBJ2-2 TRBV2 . TGTGCCAGCAGAGAAACTAGATCCGGGGAGCTGTTTTTT CASRETRSGELFF
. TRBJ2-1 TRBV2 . TGTGCCAGCAGTGAAGACAGATCCTCCTACAATGAGCAGTTCTTC CASSEDRSSYNEQFF
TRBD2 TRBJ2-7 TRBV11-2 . TGTGCCAGCAGCTTAGCGCCAACGGGGGGGCCCTACGAGCAGTACTTC CASSLAPTGGPYEQYF
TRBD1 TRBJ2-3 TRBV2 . TGTGCCAGCAGTCCAACCCCACGACAGGGTCAGAGGGGGACCCACACAGATACGCAGTATTTT CASSPTPRQGQRGTHTDTQYF
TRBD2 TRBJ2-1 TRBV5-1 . TGCGCCAGCAGCAGGATAGCGGGAGTTTACAATGAGCAGTTCTTC CASSRIAGVYNEQFF
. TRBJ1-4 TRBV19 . TGTGCCAGTAGTTTTTCACAGGGATATGAAAAACTGTTTTTT CASSFSQGYEKLFF
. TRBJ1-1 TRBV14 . TGTGCCAGCAGCCAAGATCTTTCCGGTTCAGGCACTGAAGCTTTCTTT CASSQDLSGSGTEAFF
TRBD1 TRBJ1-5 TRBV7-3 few TGTGCCAGCAGTCAGACAGGGGGCGGTCAGCCCCAGCATTTT CASSQTGGGQPQHF
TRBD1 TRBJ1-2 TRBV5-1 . TGCGCCAGCAGCTCTCAGGGGGGAGCTAACTATGGCTACACCTTC CASSSQGGANYGYTF
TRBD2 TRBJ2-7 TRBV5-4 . TGTGCCAGCGGATTAGCGGGAGCTTCCGATATAGCGTTC CASGLAGASDIAF
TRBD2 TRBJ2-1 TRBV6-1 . TGTGCCAGCAGTGTTAGCGGGAGAGGGAACAATGAGCAGTTCTTC CASSVSGRGNNEQFF
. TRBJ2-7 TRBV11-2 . TGTGCCAGCAGCTTAAATAATGTCGGCTCCTACGAGCAGTACTTC CASSLNNVGSYEQYF
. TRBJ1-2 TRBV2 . TGTGCCAGCAGTGAATTTTCCGGAGGGCGGGTGGATGGCTACACCTTC CASSEFSGGRVDGYTF
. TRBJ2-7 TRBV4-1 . TGCGCCAGCAGCCAGGAGGGCCTTACCTACGAGCAGTACTTC CASSQEGLTYEQYF
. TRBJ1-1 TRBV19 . TGTGCCAGTAGTTTCAGGGCGAACACTGAAGCTTTCTTT CASSFRANTEAFF
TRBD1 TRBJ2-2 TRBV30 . TGTGCCTGGAGTTATGGACAGGGTGATACCGGGGAGCTGTTTTTT CAWSYGQGDTGELFF
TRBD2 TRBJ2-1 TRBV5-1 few TGCGCCAGCAGCCCAGGGACTAGCGGGACCAATGAGCAGTTCTTC CASSPGTSGTNEQFF
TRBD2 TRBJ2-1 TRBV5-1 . TGCGCCAGCAGCTTTCCCCGGGGGGCCTACAATGAGCAGTTCTTC CASSFPRGAYNEQFF
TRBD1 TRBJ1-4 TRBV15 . TGTGCCACCAGCAGGGGGGGGACAGGGATCGAAAAACTGTTTTTT CATSRGGTGIEKLFF
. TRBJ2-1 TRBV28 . TGTGCTTGGGCGAGCTCCTACAATGAGCAGTTCTTC CAWASSYNEQFF
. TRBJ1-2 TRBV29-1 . TGCAGCGTGAAGGACAGACTCTATGGCTACACCTTC CSVKDRLYGYTF
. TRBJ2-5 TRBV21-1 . TGTGCCAGCAGCAAAGAGCTTACCGGGACAGTAAAGTCGGACCACCAAGAGACCCAGTACTTC CASSKELTGTVKSDHQETQYF
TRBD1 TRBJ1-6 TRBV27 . TGTGCCAGCAGTGGGCGGACAGGGGGCTCACCCCTCCACTTT CASSGRTGGSPLHF
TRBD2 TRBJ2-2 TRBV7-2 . TGTGCCAGCAGCTTACGTAGCGGGAGGGCCGCTACCGGGGAGCTGTTTTTT CASSLRSGRAATGELFF
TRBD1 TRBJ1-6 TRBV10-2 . TGCGCCACCATGAGGGACAGGGGGCTTTCTACCTATAATTCACCCCTCCACTTT CATMRDRGLSTYNSPLHF
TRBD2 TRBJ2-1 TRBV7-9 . TGTGCCAGCAGCCCCCTGGGTAGCGGGAATTTCAATGAGCAGTTCTTC CASSPLGSGNFNEQFF
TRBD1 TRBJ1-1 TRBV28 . TGTGCCAGCAGCCCGACAGGGGCGAGAGCTTTCTTT CASSPTGARAFF
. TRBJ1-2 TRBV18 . TGTGCCAGCTCACCAGAAACAGGTGACTATGGCTACACCTTC CASSPETGDYGYTF
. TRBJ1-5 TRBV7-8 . TGTGCCAGCAGCTTAGGCAGGGGACCCGATCAGCCCCAGCATTTT CASSLGRGPDQPQHF
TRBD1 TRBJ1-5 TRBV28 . TGTGCCAGCAGGGGACAGACTAGCAATCAGCCCCAGCATTTT CASRGQTSNQPQHF
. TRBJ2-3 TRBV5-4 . TGTGCCAGCAGCTTGGACAGGGTTCAGTCAGATACGCAGTATTTT CASSLDRVQSDTQYF
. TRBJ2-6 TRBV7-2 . TGTGCCAGCAGCTTAGAGGCAGGTCCTCCCTCTGGGGCCAACGTCCTGACTTTC CASSLEAGPPSGANVLTF
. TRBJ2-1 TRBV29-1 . TGCAGCGCCGCGGTAAGGACTTCATACAATGAGCAGTTCTTC CSAAVRTSYNEQFF
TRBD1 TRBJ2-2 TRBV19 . TGTGCCAGTAGTCCAGGGCAGGGGGCAAGTGGGGAGCTGTTTTTT CASSPGQGASGELFF
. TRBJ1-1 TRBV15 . TGTGCCACCAGCAGAGATAGAAGTATCGCTGAAGCTTTCTTT CATSRDRSIAEAFF
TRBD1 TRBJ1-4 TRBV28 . TGTGCCAGCAGTTACTTCGGACAGGGGTATAATGAAAAACTGTTTTTT CASSYFGQGYNEKLFF
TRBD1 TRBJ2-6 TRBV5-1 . TGCGCCAGCAGCTTGGGACAGGGATCTGGGGCCAACGTCCTGACTTTC CASSLGQGSGANVLTF